Detailed here is one TCR beta chain. Produced via immunoSEQ multiplex PCR; TCRdb's table is partial and in-frame only. The table lists about 83,000 clones, roughly nine tenths of them singletons. The data originate from a study of OX40 agonist ivuxolimab in advanced cancers. As for the study in general: It was permissible to have had prior anti-PD-1, anti-PD-L1 or anti-CTLA-4 therapy, and around 40% had some.

The sequenced sample was CD4+ or CD8+ T cells sorted from blood, obtained in a trial of the OX40 agonist ivuxolimab. This clonotype was sampled from an adult with an advanced solid tumor such as melanoma, head and neck, liver or kidney cancer.

CDR3 nucleotide sequence: TGTGCCAGCAGCCCAAGCGGGGGGGCAGGCGGGGAGCTGTTTTTT. It is translated as CASSPSGGAGGELFF. The chain has TRBV7-6 and TRBJ2-2; TRBD2 agrees at 10 bases. V trimming: 5 bases; J trimming: 7 bases; junction bases outside the gene matches: 7. Germline CDR1 reads SGHVS; CDR2 reads FNYEAQ. The CDR3 length is 15 residues.